This T cell receptor beta chain was retrieved from a study of identical twins. General study results and limits: Not following the same donors, the study drew its conclusions from cross-sectional statistical analysis.

The length of the CDR3 is 12 residues. V lost 7 bases to trimming and J lost 8 bases, with 14 bases between them. Germline CDR1 SEHNR, CDR2 FQNEAQ (reference sequence). TCRdb used MiXCR to reprocess the 5' RACE reads, holding one entry per CDR3 protein. The table records more than 600,000 distinct CDR3 sequences, approximately 18% of them present only once. This clonotype was counted only a few times. The antigen is not known. This sample also appeared in a second study, on T cells expressing NK-cell markers.

The receptor comes from a woman aged 18-29 years in good health. Sequenced: PBMCs. The chain recombines TRBV7-9 with TRBJ1-1; D gene ambiguous. DNA for the CDR3: TGTGCCAGCACCCCCACGACCGGGGAAGCTTTCTTT. Translated, it gives CASTPTTGEAFF.